The rows below give T cell receptor beta chains drawn from one sample of a study of Graves' ophthalmopathy and Graves' hyperthyroidism. One entry per CDR3 protein results from TCRdb running MiXCR on the multiplex PCR reads. Found here are approximately 640,000 distinct CDR3 sequences, more than 40% of them singletons; the top ten hold 3.3%. Sequencing was carried out using peripheral blood. The receptors here all came from an adult man with Graves' ophthalmopathy. Each CDR3 is given without its conserved first and last residue.

cdr3_length	v_call	j_call	cdr3_aa
12	TRBV12-3/TRBV12-4	TRBJ1-1	ASRSTDKNTEAF
12	TRBV7-8	TRBJ1-2	ASSLMTGLYGYT
15	TRBV25-1	TRBJ2-5	ASSVGSLAGSYNEQY
13	TRBV12-3/TRBV12-4	TRBJ1-4	ASSKLTGGSEKLF
12	TRBV7-9	TRBJ1-1	ASSYGILNTEAF
13	TRBV10-3	TRBJ1-2	AISPGGAVGYGYT
13	TRBV7-2	TRBJ1-1	ASRPRTDKNTEAF
12	TRBV19	TRBJ2-7	ASSPRTDSYEQY
13	TRBV7-8	TRBJ1-1	ASSLSRGRDTEAF
14	TRBV7-9	TRBJ2-2	ASTDAGTVNTGELF
12	TRBV7-3	TRBJ2-2	ASSARQGDGELF
15	TRBV19	TRBJ1-5	ASSLAGVNHSNQPQH
13	TRBV19	TRBJ1-2	ASSYRDRRSRGYT
15	TRBV11-1	TRBJ2-5	ASSSPAGTNYQETQY
15	TRBV5-4	TRBJ2-7	ANSPAGTSGRLYEQY